These 30 T cell receptor beta chains came from one sample sequenced in a study of T cell changes during pregnancy in multiple sclerosis. The data were produced by immunoSEQ multiplex PCR, yet TCRdb's version contains in-frame clones alone and is incomplete. This sample has about 92,000 clones; 92% occur once, and the top ten carry 1.5% to 1.9%. Sequencing used peripheral blood, obtained in the first trimester of pregnancy. These receptors were obtained from a female donor with multiple sclerosis, enrolled in a pregnancy study.

The chain has TRBV9 and TRBJ2-2, with TRBD1 matching over 8 bases. J was trimmed by 0 bases and V by 4 bases; bases with no gene match: 5. This CDR3 contains 16 residues. From germline, CDR1 is SGDLS and CDR2 YYNGEE. The CDR3 sequence: CASSKLQGANTGELFF. The CDR3, as DNA: TGTGCCAGCAGCAAACTACAGGGGGCGAACACCGGGGAGCTGTTTTTT.

This chain connects TRBV7-8 to TRBJ2-7, with 7 positions matching TRBD1. This CDR3 has 13 residues. Losses at the gene ends were 4 bases for V and 5 bases for J; bases not matched to a gene: 5. CDR1 and CDR2 from the germline V gene are SGHVS and FQNEAQ. CDR3 coding DNA: TGTGCCAGCAGCTCCCAGACAGGGAACGAGCAGTACTTC. Residues: CASSSQTGNEQYF. The variable domain in full, completed from reference TRBV7-8 and TRBJ2-7, reads GAGVSQSPRYKVAKRGQDVALRCDPISGHVSLFWYQQALGQGPEFLTYFQNEAQLDKSGLPSDRFFAERPEGSVSTLKIQRTQQEDSAVYLCASSSQTGNEQYFGPGTRLTVT.

The chain couples TRBV15 to TRBJ2-3, with TRBD2 as a possible D gene (6 bases). The CDR3 totals 15 residues. The germline V gene encodes CDR1 LNHNV and CDR2 YYDKDF (reference sequence). V was clipped by 0 bases and J by 2 bases, with 9 bases between them. As DNA, the CDR3 is TGTGCCACCAGCAGAGATCGGGAGTTCACAGATACGCAGTATTTT. Protein: CATSRDREFTDTQYF.

The chain is built from TRBV7-8 and TRBJ2-7; possibly TRBD1 for D (7 bases). The germline CDR1 and CDR2 sequences are SGHVS and FQNEAQ. V was cut by 5 bases and J by 6 bases, with 17 bases left in between. The CDR3 is made up of 14 amino acids. The CDR3 sequence is CASSPGQLGGEQYF. As DNA, the CDR3 is TGTGCCAGCAGCCCGGGACAGCTGGGAGGCGAGCAGTACTTC.

The gene calls are TRBV18 and TRBJ1-5; 7 positions agree with TRBD1. The CDR3 consists of 15 residues. V shed 5 bases, J shed 4 bases, and the junction held 8 bases outside the gene matches. The germline V gene has CDR1 KGHSH and CDR2 LQKENI. This CDR3 reads CASSTTGLGNQPQHF. The CDR3 DNA is TGTGCCAGCTCAACGACAGGGCTGGGTAATCAGCCCCAGCATTTT.

The rearrangement uses TRBV7-9 and TRBJ2-7; TRBD2 matches at 7 bases. Unmatched junction bases numbered 10, after V lost 5 bases and J lost 3 bases. In germline, CDR1 is SEHNR, CDR2 FQNEAQ (reference sequence). CDR3 length equals 15 residues. CDR3 sequence: CASSPRASGLYEQYF. CDR3 nucleotides: TGTGCCAGCAGCCCCCGGGCTAGCGGACTCTACGAGCAGTACTTC. The full variable domain, its missing parts supplied by reference TRBV7-9 and TRBJ2-7, is DTGVSQNPRHKITKRGQNVTFRCDPISEHNRLYWYRQTLGQGPEFLTYFQNEAQLEKSRLLSDRFSAERPKGSFSTLEIQRTEQGDSAMYLCASSPRASGLYEQYFGPGTRLTVT.

This chain joins TRBV30 and TRBJ2-6, with unresolved D. V was clipped by 3 bases and J by 2 bases, with 5 bases between them. Per germline, CDR1 GTSNPN and CDR2 SVGIG (reference sequence). The CDR3 totals 13 residues. The CDR3 protein is CAWRAAGANVLTF. CDR3 in DNA: TGTGCCTGGAGGGCGGCTGGGGCCAACGTCCTGACTTTC. Drawing the rest from reference TRBV30 and TRBJ2-6, the complete variable domain is SQTIHQWPATLVQPVGSPLSLECTVEGTSNPNLYWYRQAAGRGLQLLFYSVGIGQISSEVPQNLSASRPQDRQFILSSKKLLLSDSGFYLCAWRAAGANVLTFGAGSRLTVL.

V gene TRBV9 combines with J gene TRBJ2-2; TRBD2 matches at 8 bases. Trimming at V came to 0 bases and at J to 7 bases, leaving 11 bases not matched to a gene. Germline CDR1 SGDLS, CDR2 YYNGEE. The CDR3 runs to 17 residues. CDR3 in amino acids: CASSVDRGGRFGGELFF. DNA for the CDR3: TGTGCCAGCAGCGTAGATCGGGGGGGGCGCTTCGGCGGGGAGCTGTTTTTT.

The V gene is TRBV7-6, the J gene TRBJ2-5, with 7 bases fitting TRBD2. V dropped 5 bases and J dropped 7; count of bases not matched to a gene: 10. The CDR3 extends over 14 amino acids. CDR1 is SGHVS, CDR2 FNYEAQ, per germline. CDR3 bases: TGTGCCAGCAGCCCGCGAGGCGGGGGTGGGACCCAGTACTTC. This translates into CASSPRGGGGTQYF.

The chain employs TRBV28 and TRBJ2-7, with D perhaps TRBD2 (6 bases). Germline values: CDR1 MDHEN, CDR2 SYDVKM. V was clipped by 5 bases and J by 6 bases, with 14 bases between them. There are 13 residues in the CDR3. The CDR3 DNA reads TGTGCCAGCAGTCCCCGAGGAGGGTTCGAGCAGTACTTC. Protein product: CASSPRGGFEQYF. Full variable domain (missing parts from reference TRBV28 and TRBJ2-7): DVKVTQSSRYLVKRTGEKVFLECVQDMDHENMFWYRQDPGLGLRLIYFSYDVKMKEKGDIPEGYSVSREKKERFSLILESASTNQTSMYLCASSPRGGFEQYFGPGTRLTVT.

The chain has TRBV7-8 and TRBJ2-7, with 7 bases fitting TRBD2. This CDR3 has 16 residues. V lost 1 base and J lost 2; bases outside the gene matches: 8. Germline CDR1 reads SGHVS; CDR2 reads FQNEAQ. The CDR3: CASSLDPSGNTYEQYF. The CDR3 coding sequence is TGTGCCAGCAGCTTAGACCCTAGCGGTAATACCTACGAGCAGTACTTC.

This chain links TRBV30 with TRBJ1-1; weak D call: TRBD1 (5 bases). Trimming left V 2 bases short and J 4 bases short, with 8 bases between. The CDR3 covers 12 residues. Germline lookup yields CDR1 GTSNPN and CDR2 SVGIG (reference sequence). The CDR3 bases are TGTGCCTGGAGTCCAGGGATCACTGAAGCTTTCTTT. Protein: CAWSPGITEAFF.

The rearrangement joins TRBV15 to TRBJ2-3, with TRBD1 matching 10 bases. The CDR3 length is 16 residues. The V and J ends lost 1 base and 3 bases, in that order; junction bases with no gene match: 4. Germline V lookup: CDR1 LNHNV, CDR2 YYDKDF (reference sequence). The CDR3 spells CATSRGGQGRTDTQYF. The CDR3 DNA reads as TGTGCCACCAGCAGAGGGGGACAGGGGCGGACAGATACGCAGTATTTT.

The gene calls are TRBV7-9 and TRBJ2-3; D uncertain. V dropped 5 bases and J dropped 6 bases, with 6 bases sitting between them. Germline values: CDR1 SEHNR, CDR2 FQNEAQ (reference sequence). There are 11 residues in the CDR3. CDR3 DNA sequence: TGTGCCAGCAGCCACTCGGATACGCAGTATTTT. It is translated as CASSHSDTQYF.

The sample holds a few counts of this clone. The CDR3 is CASRGPGEQYF. The DNA of the CDR3 is TGTGCCAGCAGAGGCCCGGGGGAGCAGTACTTC. This sequence joins TRBV6-5 and TRBJ2-7; weak D call: TRBD2 (5 bases). Trimming stripped 6 bases from V and 7 bases from J, with 10 bases between. Germline assignment: CDR1 MNHEY and CDR2 SVGAGI. The CDR3 is 11 amino acids.

The genes are TRBV19 and TRBJ1-1, with unresolved D. Germline V lookup: CDR1 LNHDA, CDR2 SQIVND (reference sequence). Between the trimmed V and J ends, which lost 5 bases and 1 base, there was a span of 14 bases. CDR3 size: 15 residues. The CDR3 here is CASSQIQAENTEAFF. The CDR3, as DNA: TGTGCCAGTAGTCAAATCCAGGCAGAGAACACTGAAGCTTTCTTT. Combining the CDR3 with reference TRBV19 and TRBJ1-1 gives the whole variable domain DGGITQSPKYLFRKEGQNVTLSCEQNLNHDAMYWYRQDPGQGLRLIYYSQIVNDFQKGDIAEGYSVSREKKESFPLTVTSAQKNPTAFYLCASSQIQAENTEAFFGQGTRLTVV.

The V call is TRBV12-2, the J call TRBJ1-1; the table's D call, TRBD1, was not checked against the DNA. TRBV12-2 is a pseudogene locus. The CDR3 consists of 17 residues. CDR3 nucleotide sequence: TGTGCAAGTCGCTTAGAGGAACCTAAAGGGGTGAACACTGAAGCTTTCTTT. Protein: CASRLEEPKGVNTEAFF.

In this sample, this clone turned up once. This sequence joins TRBV19 and TRBJ2-2, with 7 bases matching TRBD1. V trimming: 10 bases; J trimming: 7 bases; junction bases outside the gene matches: 6. The CDR3 is made up of 12 amino acids. CDR1 LNHDA and CDR2 SQIVND come from the germline V gene (reference sequence). As DNA, the CDR3 is TGTGCCATAAGGGGGCAAGGCGGGGAGCTGTTTTTT. Protein product: CAIRGQGGELFF.

This clone came up once. This chain links TRBV27 with TRBJ2-7; the match to TRBD2 covers 7 bases. This CDR3 has 14 residues. The junction had 4 bases not matched to a gene; V was cut back by 2 bases and J by 3 bases. From germline, CDR1 is MNHEY and CDR2 SMNVEV (reference sequence). The DNA of the CDR3 is TGTGCCAGCAGTTTACGCGGGAGCGGCTACGAGCAGTACTTC. This gives the protein CASSLRGSGYEQYF.

This chain connects TRBV4-2 to TRBJ2-1, with D perhaps matching TRBD2 (6 bases). The CDR3 extends over 13 amino acids. Between the trimmed V and J ends, which lost 3 bases and 9 bases, there was a span of 12 bases. In germline, CDR1 is LGHNA, CDR2 YNFKEQ. DNA of the CDR3: TGTGCCAGCAGCCACTTACTAGCCCCTGAGCAGTTCTTC. It translates to CASSHLLAPEQFF.

The chain recombines TRBV6-5 with TRBJ2-2, with a tentative D call TRBD1 (7 bases). Germline assignment: CDR1 MNHEY and CDR2 SVGAGI. V lost 11 bases and J lost 3, with 16 bases in between. The CDR3 has 14 residues. The DNA for the CDR3 is TGTGCCGTTCGCGGGACAGAATACACCGGGGAGCTGTTTTTT. Its translation: CAVRGTEYTGELFF.

The chain links TRBV5-1 to TRBJ1-1; D is unclear. The germline CDR1 and CDR2 sequences are SGHRS and YFSETQ. The germline V and J ends were trimmed by 0 bases and 5 bases, with 14 bases remaining between them. The CDR3 has 15 amino acids. The CDR3 spells CASSLVDLGTTEAFF. CDR3 DNA sequence: TGCGCCAGCAGCTTGGTGGACTTGGGAACAACTGAAGCTTTCTTT.

The genes are TRBV29-1 and TRBJ1-1; the match to TRBD1 covers 7 bases. CDR3 length: 11 residues. V gave up 7 bases and J gave up 11 bases; unmatched junction bases: 10. The germline CDR1 and CDR2 sequences are SQVTM and ANQGSEA. CDR3 in DNA: TGCAGCGCCCGACAGGGCAGGGGGGCTTTCTTT. Residues: CSARQGRGAFF. The whole variable domain, filled in from reference TRBV29-1 and TRBJ1-1, reads SAVISQKPSRDICQRGTSLTIQCQVDSQVTMMFWYRQQPGQSLTLIATANQGSEATYESGFVIDKFPISRPNLTFSTLTVSNMSPEDSSIYLCSARQGRGAFFGQGTRLTVV.

The genes are TRBV12-5 and TRBJ2-4; 7 nucleotides line up with TRBD2. The CDR3 extends over 15 amino acids. Germline V lookup: CDR1 LGHNT, CDR2 FRNRAP. V was pared by 5 bases and J by 3 bases, with 7 bases of the junction left unmatched. The CDR3, as DNA: TGTGCTAGTGGTCATGGGGGGGAGGTCAAAAACATTCAGTACTTC. Protein: CASGHGGEVKNIQYF.

The rearrangement uses TRBV28 and TRBJ1-1; 9 bases agree with TRBD1. V lost 6 bases and J lost 11; bases outside the gene matches: 10. This CDR3 has 13 residues. Germline CDR1 MDHEN, CDR2 SYDVKM. The CDR3 nucleotides are TGTGCCAGCAGCCCGACAGGGGGGGCTGGGGCTTTCTTT. It encodes CASSPTGGAGAFF.

The V gene is TRBV19, the J gene TRBJ1-1; possible D gene TRBD1, 6 bases. The V end was cut by 1 base, the J end by 2 bases, with 11 bases between. From germline, CDR1 is LNHDA and CDR2 SQIVND (reference sequence). The CDR3 is made up of 15 amino acids. For the CDR3, the DNA is TGTGCCAGTAGTATAGGTGCAGGGGTAAACACTGAAGCTTTCTTT. Translation gives CASSIGAGVNTEAFF.

The chain has TRBV5-4 and TRBJ2-3; D perhaps matches TRBD2 (6 bases). The CDR3 runs 16 residues. Germline CDR1 and CDR2: SGHNT and YYREEE (reference sequence). Between the trimmed V and J ends, which lost 5 bases and 4 bases, there was a span of 20 bases. DNA for the CDR3: TGTGCCAGCAGTTACGCGGGACTTAGGGCCCCAGATACGCAGTATTTT. It is translated as CASSYAGLRAPDTQYF.

The J gene is TRBJ1-4, the V gene TRBV28; tentatively, D is TRBD1 (5 bases). Germline CDR1 and CDR2: MDHEN and SYDVKM. The CDR3 totals 11 residues. V lost 5 bases, J lost 11 bases, and 9 bases lay in between. In DNA, the CDR3 is TGTGCCAGCAGTGCGGAGGGGAAACTGTTTTTT. As protein: CASSAEGKLFF.

This clone was counted a single time. The CDR3 reads CASSPRGTEAFF. CDR3 in DNA: TGTGCCAGCAGCCCCAGGGGAACTGAAGCTTTCTTT. The chain recombines TRBV7-9 with TRBJ1-1, with D perhaps TRBD1 (6 bases). CDR1 and CDR2 from the germline V gene are SEHNR and FQNEAQ (reference sequence). Trimming cost V 5 bases and J 5 bases, with 9 bases left between them. The CDR3 contains 12 residues.

J is TRBJ1-1 and V is TRBV18; 10 positions match TRBD1. The CDR3 extends over 13 amino acids. Germline assignment: CDR1 KGHSH and CDR2 LQKENI. V lost 3 bases, J lost 7 bases, and 2 bases stayed unmatched. CDR3 loop: CASSPWTGGEAFF. CDR3 coding DNA: TGTGCCAGCTCACCCTGGACAGGGGGTGAAGCTTTCTTT.